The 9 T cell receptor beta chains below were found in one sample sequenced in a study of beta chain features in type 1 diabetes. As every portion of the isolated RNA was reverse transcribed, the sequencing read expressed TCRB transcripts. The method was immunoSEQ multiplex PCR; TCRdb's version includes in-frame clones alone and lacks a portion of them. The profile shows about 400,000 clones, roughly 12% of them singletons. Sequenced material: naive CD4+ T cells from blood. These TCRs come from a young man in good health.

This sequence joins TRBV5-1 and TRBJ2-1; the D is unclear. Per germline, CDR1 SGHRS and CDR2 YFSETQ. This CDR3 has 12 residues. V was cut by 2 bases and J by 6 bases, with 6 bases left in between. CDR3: CASSFLSNEQFF. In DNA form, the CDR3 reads TGCGCCAGCAGCTTTTTGAGCAATGAGCAGTTCTTC.

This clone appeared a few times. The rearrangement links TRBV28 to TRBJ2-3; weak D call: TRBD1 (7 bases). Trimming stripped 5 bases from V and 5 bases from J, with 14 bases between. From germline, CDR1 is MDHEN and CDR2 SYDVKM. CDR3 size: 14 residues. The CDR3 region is CASSGGRGVDTQYF. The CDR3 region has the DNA TGTGCCAGCAGTGGTGGCAGGGGGGTAGATACGCAGTATTTT.

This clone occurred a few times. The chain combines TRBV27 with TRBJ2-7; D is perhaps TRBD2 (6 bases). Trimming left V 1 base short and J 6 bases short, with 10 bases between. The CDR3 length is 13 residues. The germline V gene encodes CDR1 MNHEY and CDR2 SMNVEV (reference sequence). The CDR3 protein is CASSLYRGTEQYF. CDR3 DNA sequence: TGTGCCAGCAGTTTATATCGGGGGACCGAGCAGTACTTC.

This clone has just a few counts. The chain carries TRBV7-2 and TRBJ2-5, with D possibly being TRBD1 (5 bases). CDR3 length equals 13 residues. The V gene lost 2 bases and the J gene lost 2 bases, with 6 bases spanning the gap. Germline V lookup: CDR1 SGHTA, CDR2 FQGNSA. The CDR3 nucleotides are TGTGCCAGCAGCTTAAGGGGACAAGAGACCCAGTACTTC. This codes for CASSLRGQETQYF. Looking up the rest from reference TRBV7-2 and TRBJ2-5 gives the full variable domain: GAGVSQSPSNKVTEKGKDVELRCDPISGHTALYWYRQSLGQGLEFLIYFQGNSAPDKSGLPSDRFSAERTGGSVSTLTIQRTQQEDSAVYLCASSLRGQETQYFGPGTRLLVL.

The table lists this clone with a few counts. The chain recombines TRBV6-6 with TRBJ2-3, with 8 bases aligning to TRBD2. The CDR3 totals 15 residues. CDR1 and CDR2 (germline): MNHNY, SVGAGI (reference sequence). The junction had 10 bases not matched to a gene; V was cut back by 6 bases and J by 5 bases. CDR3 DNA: TGTGCCAGCAGCCCAGCGGGAGTTTCTGGAGATACGCAGTATTTT. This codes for CASSPAGVSGDTQYF.

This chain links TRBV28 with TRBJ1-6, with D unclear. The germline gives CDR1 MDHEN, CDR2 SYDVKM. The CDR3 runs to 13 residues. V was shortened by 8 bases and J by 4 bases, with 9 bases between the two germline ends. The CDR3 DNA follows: TGTGCCAGCTCCGGCGGTTATAATTCACCCCTCCACTTT. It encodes CASSGGYNSPLHF.

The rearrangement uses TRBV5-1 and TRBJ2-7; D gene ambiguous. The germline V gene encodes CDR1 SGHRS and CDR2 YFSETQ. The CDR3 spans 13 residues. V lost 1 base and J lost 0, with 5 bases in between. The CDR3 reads CASSLSVSYEQYF. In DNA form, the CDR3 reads TGCGCCAGCAGCTTGTCAGTCTCCTACGAGCAGTACTTC. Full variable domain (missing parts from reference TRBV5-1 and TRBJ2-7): KAGVTQTPRYLIKTRGQQVTLSCSPISGHRSVSWYQQTPGQGLQFLFEYFSETQRNKGNFPGRFSGRQFSNSRSEMNVSTLELGDSALYLCASSLSVSYEQYFGPGTRLTVT.

The CDR3 DNA follows: TGTGCCAGCAGCGTAGATCCTTCGGGTAGCGGCTATGGCTACACCTTC. The encoded protein is CASSVDPSGSGYGYTF. The rearrangement joins TRBV9 to TRBJ1-2; no firm D call. The germline V and J ends were trimmed by 0 bases and 4 bases, with 16 bases remaining between them. Looked up from germline, CDR1 is SGDLS and CDR2 is YYNGEE. The CDR3 has 16 residues.

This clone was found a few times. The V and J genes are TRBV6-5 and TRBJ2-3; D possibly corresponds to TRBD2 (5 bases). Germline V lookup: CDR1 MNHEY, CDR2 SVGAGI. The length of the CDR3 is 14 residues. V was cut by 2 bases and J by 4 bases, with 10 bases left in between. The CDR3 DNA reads TGTGCCAGCAGTTACGCCCCCGGGGCAGATACGCAGTATTTT. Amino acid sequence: CASSYAPGADTQYF.